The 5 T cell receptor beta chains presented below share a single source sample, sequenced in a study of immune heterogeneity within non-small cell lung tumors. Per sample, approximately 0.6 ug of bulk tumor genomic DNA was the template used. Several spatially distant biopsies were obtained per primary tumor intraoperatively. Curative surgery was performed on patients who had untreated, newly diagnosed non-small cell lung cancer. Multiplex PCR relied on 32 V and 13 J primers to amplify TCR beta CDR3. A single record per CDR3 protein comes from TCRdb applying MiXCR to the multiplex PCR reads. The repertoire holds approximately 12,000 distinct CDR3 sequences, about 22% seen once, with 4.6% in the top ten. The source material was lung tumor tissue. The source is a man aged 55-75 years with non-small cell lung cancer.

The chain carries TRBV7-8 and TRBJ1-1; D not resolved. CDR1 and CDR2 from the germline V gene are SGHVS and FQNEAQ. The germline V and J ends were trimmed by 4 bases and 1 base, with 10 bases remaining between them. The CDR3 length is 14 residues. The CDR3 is CASSSYGTNTEAFF. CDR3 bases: TGTGCCAGCAGCTCCTACGGCACGAACACTGAAGCTTTCTTT.

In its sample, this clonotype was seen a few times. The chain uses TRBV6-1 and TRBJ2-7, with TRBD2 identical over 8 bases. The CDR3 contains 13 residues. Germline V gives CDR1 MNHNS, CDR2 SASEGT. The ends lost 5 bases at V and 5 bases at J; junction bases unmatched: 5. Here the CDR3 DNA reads TGTGCCAGCAGTACCCGGGGGGGCCACGAGCAGTACTTC. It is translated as CASSTRGGHEQYF.

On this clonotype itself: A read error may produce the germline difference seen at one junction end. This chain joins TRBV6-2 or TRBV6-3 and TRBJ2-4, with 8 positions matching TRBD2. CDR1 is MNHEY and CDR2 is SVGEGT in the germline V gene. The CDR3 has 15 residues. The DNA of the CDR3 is TGTGCCAGCTCGACTCCGGGGGGGGGGTTGAACATTCATTACTTC. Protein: CASSTPGGGLNIHYF.

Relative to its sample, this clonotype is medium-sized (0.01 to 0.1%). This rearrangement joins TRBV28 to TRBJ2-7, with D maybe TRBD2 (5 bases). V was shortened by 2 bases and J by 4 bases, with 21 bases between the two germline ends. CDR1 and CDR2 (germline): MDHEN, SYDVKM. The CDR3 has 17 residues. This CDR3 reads CASSLSRSGSEKYEQYF. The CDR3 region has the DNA TGTGCCAGCAGTTTAAGCCGCAGTGGTAGCGAGAAATACGAGCAGTACTTC.

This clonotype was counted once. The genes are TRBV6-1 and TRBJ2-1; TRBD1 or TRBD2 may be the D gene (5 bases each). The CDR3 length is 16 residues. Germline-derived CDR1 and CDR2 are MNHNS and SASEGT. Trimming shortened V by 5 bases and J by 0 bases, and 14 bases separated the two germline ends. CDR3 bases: TGTGCCAGCAGTACCCGGGGCTTTAGCTCCTACAATGAGCAGTTCTTC. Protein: CASSTRGFSSYNEQFF.